The 17 T cell receptor beta chains given below trace back to one sample, sequenced in a study of T cells in Graves' hyperthyroidism and ophthalmopathy. Amplification of TCR beta CDR3 regions used RNA as the template. TCR CDR3 underwent first-round RT-PCR with the HTBI primer set. TCRdb passed the multiplex PCR reads through MiXCR, listing each CDR3 protein once. Among hundreds of thousands of distinct CDR3 sequences listed, approximately 15% were seen once. The sequencing input was blood. The origin of the receptors is a man aged 18 to 29 with Graves' ophthalmopathy.

This clonotype was detected many times. This sequence joins TRBV3-1 and TRBJ1-6; D unclear. Germline loops: CDR1 LGHDT, CDR2 YNNKEL (reference sequence). The CDR3 is 13 residues long. Trimming left V 0 bases short and J 9 bases short, with 6 bases between. The chain's CDR3 is CASSQDLRSPLHF. CDR3 DNA sequence: TGTGCCAGCAGCCAAGACCTACGTTCACCCCTCCACTTT. Variable domain in full (rest from reference TRBV3-1 and TRBJ1-6): DTAVSQTPKYLVTQMGNDKSIKCEQNLGHDTMYWYKQDSKKFLKIMFSYNNKELIINETVPNRFSPKSPDKAHLNLHINSLELGDSAVYFCASSQDLRSPLHFGNGTRLTVT.

Concerning this clonotype itself: Sequence at one end of the junction differs from germline and may be a read error. The rearrangement links TRBV5-4 to TRBJ1-1, with TRBD1 identical over 7 bases. Germline CDR1 is SGHNT and CDR2 is YYREEE (reference sequence). This CDR3 comprises 15 residues. This CDR3 reads CTSSQGGPANTEAFF. The DNA of the CDR3 is TGTACCAGCAGCCAAGGGGGCCCGGCGAACACTGAAGCTTTCTTT.

This clonotype was detected ten times or more. The rearrangement links TRBV7-2 to TRBJ2-7; TRBD2 matches at 7 bases. J gave up 5 bases and V 6 bases, and 7 bases lay outside the gene matches. CDR3 size: 13 residues. Germline loops: CDR1 SGHTA, CDR2 FQGNSA. The CDR3 loop is CASSPGRYDEQYF. The CDR3 coding sequence is TGTGCCAGCAGTCCCGGGAGGTACGACGAGCAGTACTTC.

This clonotype was counted ten times or more. The CDR3 DNA reads TGTGCCACCAGTGATTTGGAAAGGGCAGATACGCAGTATTTT. It specifies CATSDLERADTQYF. The chain is built from TRBV24-1 and TRBJ2-3; D gene uncertain. Germline CDR1 is KGHDR and CDR2 is SFDVKD. V was clipped by 0 bases and J by 4 bases, with 7 bases between them. The CDR3 covers 14 residues.

This clonotype came up many times. The CDR3: CASSLARIAGWHYGYTF. As DNA, the CDR3 is TGTGCCAGCAGCTTAGCGCGTATCGCAGGGTGGCACTATGGCTACACCTTC. This chain joins TRBV7-8 and TRBJ1-2, with a tentative D call TRBD1 (5 bases). There are 17 residues in the CDR3. The V and J ends lost 0 bases and 3 bases respectively, with 17 bases between them. The germline CDR1 and CDR2 sequences are SGHVS and FQNEAQ.

This sequence joins TRBV7-9 and TRBJ2-1; TRBD1 aligns across 7 bases. The V and J ends lost 2 bases and 8 bases, in that order; junction bases with no gene match: 9. The CDR3 is made up of 15 amino acids. The germline V gene encodes CDR1 SEHNR and CDR2 FQNEAQ (reference sequence). The CDR3 nucleotides are TGTGCCAGCAGCTTAAGGCAGGGGGTTATCTATGAGCAGTTCTTC. It yields the protein CASSLRQGVIYEQFF.

The V gene is TRBV12-5, the J gene TRBJ2-1, with TRBD2 matching over 10 bases. Germline V CDR1 and CDR2: LGHNT, FRNRAP. After removal of 6 bases from V and 6 bases from J, the junction contained 17 bases not matched to a gene. The CDR3 has 18 residues. CDR3 nucleotides: TGTGCTAGTGGGTTCCTGATGGAAATAGCGGGGGGAGTCAATGAGCAGTTCTTC. It codes for CASGFLMEIAGGVNEQFF. Together with reference TRBV12-5 and TRBJ2-1, the CDR3 gives the full variable domain: DARVTQTPRHKVTEMGQEVTMRCQPILGHNTVFWYRQTMMQGLELLAYFRNRAPLDDSGMPKDRFSAEMPDATLATLKIQPSEPRDSAVYFCASGFLMEIAGGVNEQFFGPGTRLTVL.

This clonotype has at least ten counts. The DNA of the CDR3 is TGTGCCAGCAGTGACAGGGAAGGCTACACCTTC. Translated, it gives CASSDREGYTF. The chain employs TRBV6-1 and TRBJ1-2; possible D gene TRBD1, 5 bases. Trimming shortened V by 3 bases and J by 8 bases, and 7 bases separated the two germline ends. There are 11 residues in the CDR3. CDR1 and CDR2 (germline): MNHNS, SASEGT.

This clonotype was detected a few times. The chain uses TRBV10-3 and TRBJ1-2; 12 nucleotides line up with TRBD1. Germline loops: CDR1 ENHRY, CDR2 SYGVKD. This CDR3 region has 15 residues. J was trimmed by 3 bases and V by 3 bases; bases with no gene match: 2. CDR3 loop: CAISEGTGGYYGYTF. The CDR3 region has the DNA TGTGCCATCAGTGAAGGGACAGGGGGCTACTATGGCTACACCTTC.

This clonotype was seen many times. The CDR3 loop reads CASSVAFGAGQYEQYF. CDR3 bases: TGTGCCAGCAGCGTAGCGTTTGGGGCTGGACAGTACGAGCAGTACTTC. J is TRBJ2-7 and V is TRBV9, with a weak D call TRBD1 (6 bases). Germline V gene data show CDR1 as SGDLS and CDR2 as YYNGEE. With 0 bases removed from V and 4 bases from J, the gap between germline ends came to 17 bases. The CDR3 sequence is 16 residues long.

In its sample, this clonotype was seen a few times. The V gene is TRBV19, the J gene TRBJ1-2; no clear D gene. CDR3 length: 13 amino acids. Trimming cost V 7 bases and J 4 bases, with 13 bases left between them. The germline V gene encodes CDR1 LNHDA and CDR2 SQIVND (reference sequence). The CDR3 spells CASTYGRSYGYTF. DNA of the CDR3: TGTGCCAGTACTTATGGGCGCAGCTATGGCTACACCTTC.

This clonotype was seen many times. The V call is TRBV20-1, the J call TRBJ2-2; TRBD2 agrees at 7 bases. The CDR3 runs 15 residues. CDR1 DFQATT and CDR2 SNEGSKA come from the germline V gene (reference sequence). V was clipped by 0 bases and J by 5 bases; unmatched bases: 6. Here the CDR3 DNA reads TGCAGTGCTAGAGATTGGACTAGGGGTACCGGGGAGCTGTTTTTT. Its translation: CSARDWTRGTGELFF.

Many counts were recorded for this clonotype. The V call is TRBV13, the J call TRBJ1-1; the match to TRBD1 covers 10 bases. CDR1 and CDR2 (germline): PRHDT, FYEKMQ (reference sequence). This CDR3 is 14 amino acids long. V shed 5 bases, J shed 9 bases, and the junction held 9 bases outside the gene matches. CDR3 residues: CASSPSGTGVKAFF. The CDR3 nucleotides are TGTGCCAGCAGCCCCTCCGGGACAGGGGTCAAAGCTTTCTTT.

The table lists this clonotype with many counts. The chain couples TRBV6-5 to TRBJ2-3; weak D call: TRBD2 (5 bases). Germline V gene lookup returns CDR1 MNHEY and CDR2 SVGAGI. Trimming pared 2 bases from V and 0 bases from J, leaving 12 bases between. The CDR3 sequence is 16 residues long. CDR3 protein: CASSYGLAISTDTQYF. CDR3 sequence (DNA): TGTGCCAGCAGTTACGGCCTAGCAATCAGCACAGATACGCAGTATTTT.

This clonotype was observed at least ten times. This may come from a read error, since a much larger clone is one base off. V usage is TRBV5-6 and J usage is TRBJ1-1; 8 positions agree with TRBD1. Germline V gene lookup returns CDR1 SGHDT and CDR2 YYEEEE. The CDR3 sequence is 14 residues long. V lost 5 bases to trimming and J lost 4 bases; unmatched junction nucleotides: 7. The CDR3 spells CASRTGDGGTEAFF. The DNA for the CDR3 is TGTGCCAGCAGGACAGGGGACGGGGGCACTGAAGCTTTCTTT.

This clonotype came up many times. The chain employs TRBV2 and TRBJ1-5, with 7 bases matching TRBD1. With 3 bases clipped from V and 7 bases from J, the junction kept 6 bases outside the gene matches. The CDR3 sequence is 14 residues long. Looked up from germline, CDR1 is SNHLY and CDR2 is FYNNEI. Here the CDR3 DNA reads TGTGCCAGCAGTGACCGGTCAGGGGGACAGCCCCAGCATTTT. Translation gives CASSDRSGGQPQHF.

This clonotype showed up many times. The V gene is TRBV4-2, the J gene TRBJ2-1; D call uncertain. V lost 0 bases, J lost 3 bases, and 3 bases lay in between. The CDR3 runs 13 residues. Germline V CDR1 and CDR2: LGHNA, YNFKEQ. The CDR3 DNA is TGTGCCAGCAGCCAAGATGGCTACAATGAGCAGTTCTTC. The encoded protein is CASSQDGYNEQFF.